Below are 31 T cell receptor beta chains sequenced from a single sample in a study of T-cell memory formation after mild COVID-19. TCRdb passed the 5' RACE reads through MiXCR, listing each CDR3 protein once. The profile shows nearly 200,000 distinct CDR3 sequences, about 17% of them singletons. Material: PBMCs or a T cell subset sorted from them (not recorded which). The source is an adult woman who had mild COVID-19 (a few samples of this study predate the infection). Cell type and time point are not known.

The V and J genes are TRBV6-5 and TRBJ1-3; a possible D gene is TRBD1 (6 bases). Germline V CDR1 and CDR2: MNHEY, SVGAGI. Deletions cut 2 bases from V and 2 bases from J, with 16 bases between. The CDR3 extends over 17 amino acids. CDR3 DNA sequence: TGTGCCAGCAGTTACGCCGGGTCTTGGGACACTGGAAACACCATATATTTT. It specifies CASSYAGSWDTGNTIYF.

This clonotype turned up a few times. The genes are TRBV5-1 and TRBJ1-1; a possible D gene is TRBD1 (6 bases). The V gene lost 4 bases and the J gene lost 0 bases, with 13 bases spanning the gap. Germline V lookup: CDR1 SGHRS, CDR2 YFSETQ. The CDR3 totals 15 residues. The CDR3 spells CASSLDGGLNTEAFF. The CDR3 DNA follows: TGCGCCAGCAGCCTAGACGGGGGCCTGAACACTGAAGCTTTCTTT.

The chain links TRBV20-1 to TRBJ2-5, with 7 bases matching TRBD2. Germline V lookup: CDR1 DFQATT, CDR2 SNEGSKA (reference sequence). The CDR3 spans 18 residues. After removal of 3 bases from V and 0 bases from J, the junction contained 16 bases not matched to a gene. The CDR3 bases are TGCAGTGCTAGGGATATAGCGGGCGGAAAGTTCTACCAAGAGACCCAGTACTTC. It specifies CSARDIAGGKFYQETQYF.

This clonotype was seen a handful of times. V and J are TRBV20-1 and TRBJ2-5, with 12 bases aligning to TRBD2. Germline trimming cut 5 bases from V and 4 bases from J; bases unmatched to any gene: 5. Per the germline V gene, CDR1 is DFQATT and CDR2 is SNEGSKA (reference sequence). The CDR3 totals 14 residues. The CDR3 region is CSALPTSGGETQYF. The DNA for the CDR3 is TGCAGTGCTTTGCCGACTAGCGGGGGAGAGACCCAGTACTTC.

This clonotype has more than one count but fewer than ten. The CDR3 region is CASRRRTVSAGYTF. The CDR3 nucleotides read TGTGCCAGCAGACGAAGGACCGTTAGTGCGGGCTACACCTTC. The chain carries TRBV12-3 or TRBV12-4 and TRBJ1-2; the D is unclear. V was shortened by 6 bases and J by 8 bases, with 19 bases between the two germline ends. This CDR3 contains 14 residues.

The rearrangement joins TRBV20-1 to TRBJ1-2; D not resolved. The V end was cut by 5 bases, the J end by 5 bases, with 18 bases between. The CDR3 runs to 14 residues. Germline loops: CDR1 DFQATT, CDR2 SNEGSKA (reference sequence). CDR3 sequence: CSAHFGGAQYGYTF. DNA for the CDR3: TGCAGTGCTCACTTTGGAGGCGCTCAATATGGCTACACCTTC.

This clonotype turned up a few times. V usage is TRBV25-1 and J usage is TRBJ1-2; 7 positions match TRBD1. The CDR3 is 14 amino acids. Germline lookup yields CDR1 MGHDK and CDR2 SYGVNS. V lost 3 bases and J lost 4; bases outside the gene matches: 5. Here the CDR3 DNA reads TGTGCCAGCAGTGAGCCGACAGGGATCTATGGCTACACCTTC. Translation: CASSEPTGIYGYTF.

This chain's CDR3 is CASSFAGPTSYEQYF. The CDR3 DNA follows: TGTGCCAGCAGCTTTGCGGGGCCTACCTCCTACGAGCAGTACTTC. V gene TRBV5-4 combines with J gene TRBJ2-7; maybe TRBD2 (6 bases). Between the trimmed V and J ends, which lost 2 bases and 0 bases, there was a span of 12 bases. The CDR3 is 15 residues long. Germline V gene sequence: CDR1 SGHNT, CDR2 YYREEE (reference sequence).

This clonotype was detected a few times. The rearrangement uses TRBV5-6 and TRBJ2-1; D is perhaps TRBD2 (5 bases). V shed 0 bases and J shed 5 bases, with 9 bases lying between them. The CDR3 extends over 14 amino acids. CDR1 is SGHDT, CDR2 YYEEEE, per germline. For the CDR3, the DNA is TGTGCCAGCAGCTTGGCGGGGAAAAACAATGAGCAGTTCTTC. Its protein is CASSLAGKNNEQFF.

This clonotype was counted only a few times. The chain has TRBV7-2 and TRBJ2-5; the match to TRBD1 covers 8 bases. Looked up from germline, CDR1 is SGHTA and CDR2 is FQGNSA. The CDR3 sequence is 13 residues long. J was trimmed by 5 bases and V by 4 bases; bases with no gene match: 3. The CDR3 DNA follows: TGTGCCAGCAGCTGGACAGGGATTGAGACCCAGTACTTC. Translation: CASSWTGIETQYF.

This clonotype was counted only a few times. This chain links TRBV4-1 with TRBJ2-2; D is perhaps TRBD1 or TRBD2 (5 bases each). Germline-derived CDR1 and CDR2 are MGHRA and YSYEKL. This CDR3 contains 17 residues. Trimming left V 4 bases short and J 1 base short, with 16 bases between. CDR3 bases: TGCGCCAGCAGCCCCTGGTATCTGGGGGAGAACACCGGGGAGCTGTTTTTT. It codes for CASSPWYLGENTGELFF.

J is TRBJ2-3 and V is TRBV7-2, with D uncertain. With 3 bases removed from V and 2 bases from J, the gap between germline ends came to 12 bases. Germline V gene sequence: CDR1 SGHTA, CDR2 FQGNSA. This CDR3 spans 15 amino acids. The chain's CDR3 is CASSFVSKPTDTQYF. CDR3 DNA: TGTGCCAGCAGCTTCGTCTCGAAACCCACAGATACGCAGTATTTT.

The chain has TRBV2 and TRBJ2-2; 7 nucleotides match TRBD1. V was clipped by 4 bases and J by 5 bases; unmatched bases: 7. The CDR3 extends over 15 amino acids. CDR1 and CDR2 (germline): SNHLY, FYNNEI. The CDR3, as DNA: TGTGCCAGCAGTGGTCAAGGACAGGCAACCGGGGAGCTGTTTTTT. Amino acids: CASSGQGQATGELFF.

The chain carries TRBV9 and TRBJ2-3; TRBD2 aligns across 8 bases. The V segment lost 4 bases and the J segment 0 bases; nucleotides outside the gene matches: 4. The CDR3 is 15 residues long. Germline V CDR1 and CDR2: SGDLS, YYNGEE. CDR3 amino acids: CASSTIAGSTDTQYF. The CDR3 coding sequence is TGTGCCAGCAGCACCATAGCGGGGAGCACAGATACGCAGTATTTT. Supplemented by reference TRBV9 and TRBJ2-3, the full variable domain reads DSGVTQTPKHLITATGQRVTLRCSPRSGDLSVYWYQQSLDQGLQFLIQYYNGEERAKGNILERFSAQQFPDLHSELNLSSLELGDSALYFCASSTIAGSTDTQYFGPGTRLTVL.

This clonotype was counted a few times. The chain combines TRBV20-1 with TRBJ1-1; D gene ambiguous. Deletions cut 3 bases from V and 3 bases from J, with 17 bases between. Germline CDR1 reads DFQATT; CDR2 reads SNEGSKA (reference sequence). The CDR3 has 15 amino acids. The CDR3, as DNA: TGCAGTGCTAGGTCCGATCGAAGGGAGGACACTGAAGCTTTCTTT. Its protein product is CSARSDRREDTEAFF.

The chain is built from TRBV7-9 and TRBJ2-5, with D perhaps TRBD2 (5 bases). From germline, CDR1 is SEHNR and CDR2 FQNEAQ (reference sequence). The CDR3 spans 16 residues. Trimming took off 3 bases at V and 4 bases at J, with 18 bases between the two ends. The CDR3 protein is CASSFKSLGRVETQYF. As DNA, the CDR3 is TGTGCCAGCAGCTTCAAAAGTCTTGGGAGAGTAGAGACCCAGTACTTC.

The chain carries TRBV4-1 and TRBJ1-2, with 7 bases identical to TRBD1. Germline CDR1 is MGHRA and CDR2 is YSYEKL. Losses at the gene ends were 1 base for V and 8 bases for J; bases not matched to a gene: 10. There are 15 residues in the CDR3. CDR3 coding DNA: TGCGCCAGCAGCCAAGTAGGGTCAGGGGGATCGGGCTACACCTTC. Its protein product is CASSQVGSGGSGYTF.

This sequence joins TRBV6-5 and TRBJ2-6, with 7 bases that match TRBD2. The CDR3 is 15 residues long. Unmatched junction bases numbered 5, after V lost 5 bases and J lost 4 bases. CDR1 and CDR2 (germline): MNHEY, SVGAGI. CDR3 loop: CASSQGGFGANVLTF. For the CDR3, the DNA is TGTGCCAGCAGTCAGGGAGGGTTCGGGGCCAACGTCCTGACTTTC.

V usage is TRBV9 and J usage is TRBJ2-1; TRBD2 agrees at 7 bases. The CDR3 covers 15 residues. Trimming removed 4 bases from V and 5 bases from J; junction bases left unmatched: 9. Germline assignment: CDR1 SGDLS and CDR2 YYNGEE. The DNA of the CDR3 is TGTGCCAGCAGCCTCACTGGCGGGAGAGACAATGAGCAGTTCTTC. Translated, it gives CASSLTGGRDNEQFF.

This chain joins TRBV27 and TRBJ2-3; TRBD2 agrees at 8 bases. Germline V gene lookup returns CDR1 MNHEY and CDR2 SMNVEV (reference sequence). The ends lost 5 bases at V and 3 bases at J; junction bases unmatched: 10. This CDR3 spans 16 amino acids. CDR3 DNA: TGTGCCAGCAGTCCCAGAGCGGGAGTGAGAACAGATACGCAGTATTTT. This sequence encodes CASSPRAGVRTDTQYF.

This clonotype was counted only a few times. The chain couples TRBV20-1 to TRBJ2-3; no clear D gene. This CDR3 is 17 amino acids long. Germline V CDR1 and CDR2: DFQATT, SNEGSKA (reference sequence). V dropped 5 bases and J dropped 0 bases, with 21 bases sitting between them. This CDR3 reads CSASTVYRARSTDTQYF. The CDR3 region has the DNA TGCAGTGCTTCAACTGTTTACCGGGCCCGAAGCACAGATACGCAGTATTTT.

This clonotype came up a few times. The chain joins TRBV15 to TRBJ2-7; D remains unclear. Germline V gene sequence: CDR1 LNHNV, CDR2 YYDKDF (reference sequence). The CDR3 runs to 15 residues. V was shortened by 9 bases and J by 0 bases, with 18 bases between the two germline ends. This CDR3 reads CATTVTDGLSYEQYF. The CDR3 DNA sequence: TGTGCCACTACTGTGACTGACGGTCTCTCCTACGAGCAGTACTTC.

This clonotype was seen more than once but under ten times. The chain carries TRBV18 and TRBJ1-1; perhaps TRBD1 as D (6 bases). The germline V and J ends were trimmed by 4 bases and 0 bases, with 12 bases remaining between them. Germline values: CDR1 KGHSH, CDR2 LQKENI. CDR3 length: 15 residues. CDR3 in amino acids: CASSLTDSMNTEAFF. The CDR3 DNA sequence: TGTGCCAGCTCACTCACGGACAGTATGAACACTGAAGCTTTCTTT. The full variable domain, completed using reference TRBV18 and TRBJ1-1, is NAGVMQNPRHLVRRRGQEARLRCSPMKGHSHVYWYRQLPEEGLKFMVYLQKENIIDESGMPKERFSAEFPKEGPSILRIQQVVRGDSAAYFCASSLTDSMNTEAFFGQGTRLTVV.

This clonotype was counted between two and nine times. The chain has TRBV25-1 and TRBJ2-1; D remains ambiguous. There are 12 residues in the CDR3. Germline CDR1 MGHDK, CDR2 SYGVNS. Trimming stripped 0 bases from V and 10 bases from J, with 7 bases between. The CDR3 reads CASSEYGFEQFF. In DNA, the CDR3 is TGTGCCAGCAGTGAATACGGCTTCGAGCAGTTCTTC.

This clonotype has just a few counts. This chain joins TRBV2 and TRBJ2-5; D could derive from TRBD1 or TRBD2 (5 bases each). There are 14 residues in the CDR3. Trimming took off 2 bases at V and 2 bases at J, with 9 bases between the two ends. Germline CDR1 reads SNHLY; CDR2 reads FYNNEI. CDR3 bases: TGTGCCAGCAGTGAAAAGGGGAGACAAGAGACCCAGTACTTC. Protein sequence: CASSEKGRQETQYF.

By share, this clonotype ranks as medium-sized. J is TRBJ2-2 and V is TRBV6-1; 7 nucleotides agree with TRBD1. V lost 2 bases and J lost 0; bases outside the gene matches: 3. Germline lookup yields CDR1 MNHNS and CDR2 SASEGT. CDR3 length: 16 amino acids. The CDR3, as DNA: TGTGCCAGCAGTGAAAGAGGGGGCGCGAACACCGGGGAGCTGTTTTTT. It codes for CASSERGGANTGELFF.

V is TRBV12-3 or TRBV12-4 and J is TRBJ2-1; perhaps TRBD2 as D (6 bases). This CDR3 has 12 residues. The V end lost 5 bases, the J end lost 7 bases, and 9 bases lay between the germline ends. CDR3 amino acids: CASSPGENEQFF. Written as DNA, the CDR3 is TGTGCCAGCAGTCCGGGGGAAAATGAGCAGTTCTTC.

The V gene is TRBV23-1, the J gene TRBJ2-7, with D tentatively TRBD1 or TRBD2 (6 bases each). TRBV23-1 belongs to the ORF category, with a function that is uncertain. Between the trimmed V and J ends, which lost 1 base and 0 bases, there was a span of 16 bases. This CDR3 spans 17 amino acids. The CDR3 DNA reads TGCGCCAGCAGTCAATTTATTAGGAGGGGGAGCTCCTACGAGCAGTACTTC. Translating gives CASSQFIRRGSSYEQYF.

This clonotype was seen at least ten times. V is TRBV25-1 and J is TRBJ2-1; no definite D call. The germline V and J ends were trimmed by 3 bases and 9 bases, with 9 bases remaining between them. This CDR3 has 12 amino acids. Germline CDR1 reads MGHDK; CDR2 reads SYGVNS. Here the CDR3 DNA reads TGTGCCAGCAGTGACAAGGGTATTGAGCAGTTCTTC. This translates into CASSDKGIEQFF.

This clonotype showed up just once. The chain uses TRBV6-2 or TRBV6-3 and TRBJ2-2; 11 bases map to TRBD1. The CDR3 covers 18 residues. Per the germline V gene, CDR1 is MNHEY and CDR2 is SVGEGT. V lost 6 bases and J lost 5; bases outside the gene matches: 14. The CDR3 nucleotides are TGTGCCAGCAGCTCCCGGGACAGGGGGTCTTTCGGGACCGGGGAGCTGTTTTTT. Protein: CASSSRDRGSFGTGELFF.

This chain links TRBV3-1 with TRBJ2-5, with 10 positions matching TRBD2. The CDR3 contains 17 residues. After removal of 0 bases from V and 4 bases from J, the junction contained 8 bases not matched to a gene. CDR1 is LGHDT, CDR2 YNNKEL, per germline (reference sequence). The CDR3 DNA sequence: TGTGCCAGCAGCCAAGATCTAGGGACTAGCGAGGTAGAGACCCAGTACTTC. Translating gives CASSQDLGTSEVETQYF.